The source of this TCR beta chain is a study of CD8 T cells in ankylosing spondylitis. Each CDR3 protein is one row after TCRdb ran MiXCR on the 5' RACE reads. The repertoire holds around 390,000 distinct CDR3 sequences, approximately 20% seen once, with about 17% in the top ten. V trimming: 6 bases; J trimming: 4 bases; junction bases outside the gene matches: 7. The CDR3 runs 15 residues. The germline CDR1 and CDR2 sequences are MDHEN and SYDVKM. With respect to this clonotype: The antigen is undetermined.

Study outcomes and limitations: It appeared that ankylosing spondylitis blood was characterized by a TCR beta motif of roughly 8 highly homologous variants.

The sequence derives from a male donor with ankylosing spondylitis. The chain uses TRBV28 and TRBJ2-3, with 10 bases aligning to TRBD2. Sequenced material: blood, either unsorted or a sorted T cell fraction (not recorded which). This CDR3 is CASRTTSGYPDTQYF. The CDR3, as DNA: TGTGCCAGCAGGACGACTAGCGGGTACCCAGATACGCAGTATTTT.